This T cell receptor beta chain was identified during a study of blood T cell repertoires in COVID-19. Study background: Spain, Italy and the United States supplied samples that represented acute and convalescent COVID-19.

The assay was immunoSEQ multiplex PCR, and TCRdb's table has in-frame clones only and misses some. This sample has fewer than 110,000 clones, with about 87% found just once. CDR3 length equals 12 residues. V was clipped by 4 bases and J by 8 bases, with 9 bases between them. Germline V gene lookup returns CDR1 SGDLS and CDR2 YYNGEE. Sequencing used peripheral blood. This sequence was found in a human donor in a cohort sampled during active or convalescent COVID-19. The chain couples TRBV9 to TRBJ1-4; no clear D gene. In DNA form, the CDR3 reads TGTGCCAGCAGCCTCGGGAGGGAAAAACTGTTTTTT. Its translation is CASSLGREKLFF.